This T cell receptor (beta chain) is drawn from a study of early T cells in non-severe SARS-CoV-2 infection. Across the study: The sequenced material was bulk RNA from unsorted whole blood, and its chains were unpaired.

Attachment of unique molecular identifiers to individual cDNA molecules was performed. TCRdb analysed the 5' RACE reads with MiXCR anew, one entry per CDR3 protein. In the table there are tens of thousands of distinct CDR3 sequences, about 16% of which are singletons. In regard to this clonotype: The target antigen is unknown.

Study-wide findings and caveats: The VDJdb matching leaned toward anti-spike CD8 responses and overlooked private and CD4 specificities.

V shed 6 bases, J shed 0 bases, and the junction held 8 bases outside the gene matches. From germline, CDR1 is DFQATT and CDR2 SNEGSKA (reference sequence). The CDR3 is made up of 14 amino acids. The TCR originated in an adult who was a healthcare worker with PCR-confirmed SARS-CoV-2 infection or an uninfected control (not recorded which). The sequencing used whole blood, collected at baseline. This chain uses TRBV20-1 with TRBJ2-7; 7 bases match TRBD1. The CDR3: CSAPDRSSSYEQYF. The CDR3 DNA follows: TGCAGTGCCCCGGACAGGTCTAGCTCCTACGAGCAGTACTTC.